This T cell receptor beta chain derives from a study of blood T cells in healthy people across ages. PCR was performed a second time for about 7 to 11 cycles using a sample-barcoded 5' primer and a J-beta primer mix. TCRdb processed the 5' RACE reads anew with MiXCR; each CDR3 protein has one entry. The repertoire has roughly 700,000 distinct CDR3 sequences, around half of them found once; the top ten carry roughly 31%. Approximately 9 milliliters was the volume of peripheral blood drawn from each donor. This clonotype showed up just once. CDR3 length: 16 amino acids. The germline gives CDR1 MRHNA, CDR2 SNTAGT. V was pared by 0 bases and J by 2 bases, with 3 bases of the junction left unmatched.

The sample consisted of blood. This TCR was sampled from a woman in her sixties or seventies in good health. The V gene is TRBV6-4, the J gene TRBJ2-1, with TRBD2 identical over 8 bases. CDR3: CASSDSIGRAYNEQFF. The CDR3 DNA sequence: TGTGCCAGCAGTGACTCTATCGGGAGGGCCTACAATGAGCAGTTCTTC.